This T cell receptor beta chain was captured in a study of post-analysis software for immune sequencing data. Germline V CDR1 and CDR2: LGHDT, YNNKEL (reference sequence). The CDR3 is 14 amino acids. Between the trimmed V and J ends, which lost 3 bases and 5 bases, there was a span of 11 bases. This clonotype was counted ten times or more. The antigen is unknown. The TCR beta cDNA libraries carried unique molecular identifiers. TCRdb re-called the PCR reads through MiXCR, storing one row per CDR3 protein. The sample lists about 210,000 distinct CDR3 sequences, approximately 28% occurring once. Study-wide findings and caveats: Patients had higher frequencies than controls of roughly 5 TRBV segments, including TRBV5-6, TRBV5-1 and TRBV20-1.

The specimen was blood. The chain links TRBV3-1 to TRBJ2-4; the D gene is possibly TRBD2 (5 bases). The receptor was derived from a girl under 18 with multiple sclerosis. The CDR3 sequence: CASSHAGGQNIQYF. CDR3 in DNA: TGTGCCAGCAGCCACGCCGGAGGACAAAACATTCAGTACTTC.